The 31 T cell receptor beta chains in this list originate from one sample, sequenced in a study of CD8 T cells in Susac syndrome. Random hexamers served to reverse transcribe roughly 0.5 to 1 ug RNA. TCRdb re-called the immunoSEQ multiplex PCR reads with MiXCR, one entry per CDR3 protein. The table shows approximately 100,000 distinct CDR3 sequences, with over 90% occurring only once. Sequencing used CD4+ T cells from PBMCs. All receptors come from a human donor in good health.

The V and J genes are TRBV3-1 and TRBJ2-7, with 10 bases fitting TRBD1. The CDR3 extends over 14 amino acids. Germline lookup yields CDR1 LGHDT and CDR2 YNNKEL (reference sequence). V lost 6 bases, J lost 0 bases, and 2 bases stayed unmatched. The CDR3 loop reads CASRGQGNSYEQYF. The CDR3 bases are TGTGCCAGCAGGGGACAGGGGAACTCCTACGAGCAGTACTTC.

The rearrangement uses TRBV20-1 and TRBJ2-3; the match to TRBD2 covers 10 bases. This CDR3 spans 14 amino acids. The germline gives CDR1 DFQATT, CDR2 SNEGSKA (reference sequence). Trimming took 6 bases from V and 5 from J; bases not matched to a gene: 8. The CDR3 loop reads CSANSGGRLDTQYF. The CDR3 DNA sequence: TGCAGTGCAAATAGCGGGGGGAGACTAGATACGCAGTATTTT.

The CDR3 DNA follows: TGTGCCAGCAGCGTAGAGGGACAGGCCCTTGAAGCTTTCTTT. Amino acids: CASSVEGQALEAFF. The V and J genes are TRBV9 and TRBJ1-1; 8 bases align to TRBD1. CDR1 is SGDLS and CDR2 is YYNGEE in the germline V gene. V dropped 0 bases and J dropped 7; count of bases not matched to a gene: 5. The CDR3 is 14 amino acids.

The V and J genes are TRBV7-3 and TRBJ2-1; TRBD2 agrees at 9 bases. Unmatched junction bases numbered 4, after V lost 2 bases and J lost 8 bases. From germline, CDR1 is SGHTA and CDR2 FQGTGA. This CDR3 spans 14 amino acids. CDR3 coding DNA: TGTGCCAGCAGCTTAGCGGGAGGGGGTCATGAGCAGTTCTTC. Protein sequence: CASSLAGGGHEQFF.

This chain connects TRBV5-1 to TRBJ2-2; D not resolved. The CDR3 sequence is 13 residues long. V was cut by 5 bases and J by 5 bases, with 10 bases left in between. In germline, CDR1 is SGHRS, CDR2 YFSETQ. The DNA of the CDR3 is TGCGCCAGCAGTTCCCAAGAAACCGGGGAGCTGTTTTTT. It translates to CASSSQETGELFF. The entire variable domain, with the rest obtained from reference TRBV5-1 and TRBJ2-2, is as follows: KAGVTQTPRYLIKTRGQQVTLSCSPISGHRSVSWYQQTPGQGLQFLFEYFSETQRNKGNFPGRFSGRQFSNSRSEMNVSTLELGDSALYLCASSSQETGELFFGEGSRLTVL.

The chain carries TRBV4-2 and TRBJ2-3; 7 bases match TRBD2. Germline CDR1 and CDR2: LGHNA and YNFKEQ. Trimming at V came to 8 bases and at J to 0 bases, leaving 17 bases not matched to a gene. The CDR3 spans 18 residues. CDR3 bases: TGTGCCAGCGCCCCCGGAGCGGGGATGACCACTAGCACAGATACGCAGTATTTT. Translated: CASAPGAGMTTSTDTQYF.

The rearrangement uses TRBV12-3 or TRBV12-4 and TRBJ1-2, with D perhaps matching TRBD1 (5 bases). Deletions cut 4 bases from V and 2 bases from J, with 8 bases between. The length of the CDR3 is 13 residues. This CDR3 is CASSWAGNYGYTF. CDR3 bases: TGTGCCAGCAGTTGGGCAGGGAACTATGGCTACACCTTC.

A single count supports this clonotype. The gene calls are TRBV6-2 or TRBV6-3 and TRBJ2-1, with 10 bases fitting TRBD1. Germline-derived CDR1 and CDR2 are MNHEY and SVGEGT. CDR3 length: 15 amino acids. The ends lost 2 bases at V and 2 bases at J; junction bases unmatched: 0. The CDR3, as DNA: TGTGCCAGCAGTTACGACAGGGGGCCCTACAATGAGCAGTTCTTC. Residues: CASSYDRGPYNEQFF.

The V gene is TRBV11-2, the J gene TRBJ1-4; D is unresolved. Trimming stripped 4 bases from V and 5 bases from J, with 11 bases between. This CDR3 is built from 14 residues. Germline CDR1 is SGHAT and CDR2 is FQNNGV. CDR3 residues: CASSSPQGNEKLFF. For the CDR3, the DNA is TGTGCCAGCAGCTCGCCCCAAGGGAATGAAAAACTGTTTTTT.

V is TRBV29-1 and J is TRBJ2-7; 7 nucleotides match TRBD1. With V trimmed by 4 bases and J by 1 base, 1 base remained unmatched. The CDR3 totals 12 residues. CDR1 and CDR2 from the germline V gene are SQVTM and ANQGSEA. The CDR3 reads CSVAQGSYEQYF. The CDR3 DNA sequence: TGCAGCGTTGCACAGGGGTCCTACGAGCAGTACTTC.

The rearrangement joins TRBV2 to TRBJ2-7, with 9 bases matching TRBD1. This CDR3 region has 15 residues. V trimming: 4 bases; J trimming: 3 bases; junction bases outside the gene matches: 7. Germline V gene sequence: CDR1 SNHLY, CDR2 FYNNEI. CDR3 nucleotide sequence: TGTGCCAGCAGTGGAGGGGGGACAGGGTTCTACGAGCAGTACTTC. It translates to CASSGGGTGFYEQYF. Complete variable domain (other parts from reference TRBV2 and TRBJ2-7): EPEVTQTPSHQVTQMGQEVILRCVPISNHLYFYWYRQILGQKVEFLVSFYNNEISEKSEIFDDQFSVERPDGSNFTLKIRSTKLEDSAMYFCASSGGGTGFYEQYFGPGTRLTVT.

The genes are TRBV5-4 and TRBJ2-3, with D unclear. There are 14 residues in the CDR3. Germline V gene lookup returns CDR1 SGHNT and CDR2 YYREEE (reference sequence). The V end lost 0 bases, the J end lost 2 bases, and 7 bases lay between the germline ends. This CDR3 is CASSLGPVTDTQYF. Written as DNA, the CDR3 is TGTGCCAGCAGCTTGGGGCCGGTCACAGATACGCAGTATTTT.

The rearrangement uses TRBV6-5 and TRBJ2-2; 7 nucleotides line up with TRBD2. J gave up 3 bases and V 6 bases, and 10 bases lay outside the gene matches. Looked up from germline, CDR1 is MNHEY and CDR2 is SVGAGI. The CDR3 loop spans 16 amino acids. The chain's CDR3 is CASSYNRDYYTGELFF. In DNA, the CDR3 is TGTGCCAGCAGCTATAACCGGGACTACTACACCGGGGAGCTGTTTTTT.

The chain carries TRBV3-1 and TRBJ1-1; D perhaps matches TRBD1 (5 bases). Germline lookup yields CDR1 LGHDT and CDR2 YNNKEL (reference sequence). The CDR3 loop spans 17 amino acids. V was pared by 1 base and J by 4 bases, with 19 bases between. CDR3 sequence (DNA): TGTGCCAGCAGCCAAGGTTTAAACGGGATTGGGGGCACTGAAGCTTTCTTT. Its protein product is CASSQGLNGIGGTEAFF.

The chain is built from TRBV2 and TRBJ1-1; 7 bases are a match to TRBD1. This CDR3 is 15 amino acids long. CDR1 and CDR2 from the germline V gene are SNHLY and FYNNEI. Trimming removed 8 bases from V and 1 base from J; junction bases left unmatched: 10. The CDR3: CASRGQASSNTEAFF. The CDR3 bases are TGTGCCAGCCGTGGACAGGCAAGTTCGAACACTGAAGCTTTCTTT.

This clonotype was recorded once. The V and J genes are TRBV28 and TRBJ2-2; the D is unclear. CDR3 size: 13 residues. Germline V gene lookup returns CDR1 MDHEN and CDR2 SYDVKM. The V end lost 7 bases, the J end lost 0 bases, and 6 bases lay between the germline ends. The CDR3 DNA reads as TGTGCCAGCACACCGGCGAACACCGGGGAGCTGTTTTTT. Residues: CASTPANTGELFF.

This clonotype was picked up one time. The chain employs TRBV7-9 and TRBJ2-3, with 7 bases lining up with TRBD1. The germline V gene encodes CDR1 SEHNR and CDR2 FQNEAQ (reference sequence). J lost 2 bases, V lost 5 bases, and 13 bases had no gene match. The CDR3 spans 17 residues. Here the CDR3 reads CASSTFPGQHLTDTQYF. In DNA, the CDR3 is TGTGCCAGCAGCACATTTCCGGGACAGCACCTCACAGATACGCAGTATTTT.

Here the CDR3 DNA reads TGCAGCGTTGGTCAGGGGAGTAACTACGAGCAGTACTTC. This encodes CSVGQGSNYEQYF. The chain recombines TRBV29-1 with TRBJ2-7, with D possibly matching TRBD1 (6 bases). This CDR3 is 13 amino acids long. V lost 4 bases and J lost 3, with 13 bases in between. CDR1 SQVTM and CDR2 ANQGSEA come from the germline V gene.

V gene TRBV25-1 combines with J gene TRBJ1-2; D possibly corresponds to TRBD1 (6 bases). CDR1 is MGHDK, CDR2 SYGVNS, per germline. V was cut by 7 bases and J by 8 bases, with 17 bases left in between. This CDR3 is built from 13 residues. In nucleotides, the CDR3 is TGTGCCAGCACCGAAAGGGGGGTAGACGGCTACACCTTC. It encodes CASTERGVDGYTF.

Details on this clonotype: Relative to the germline gene, one junction end is altered; a read error may explain this. This chain joins TRBV5-1 and TRBJ1-1; the D gene is possibly TRBD1 (6 bases). Germline CDR1 is SGHRS and CDR2 is YFSETQ. The CDR3 consists of 15 residues. CDR3 sequence (DNA): TGCGCCAGCAGCTTGAGAACAGGGCTGATTTCTGAAGTTTTCTTT. It specifies CASSLRTGLISEVFF.

The rearrangement uses TRBV6-2 or TRBV6-3 and TRBJ1-1; the D gene is possibly TRBD1 (5 bases). The V gene lost 9 bases and the J gene lost 1 base, with 12 bases spanning the gap. Germline V gene data show CDR1 as MNHEY and CDR2 as SVGEGT. This CDR3 contains 13 residues. The CDR3 loop reads CASQGSGNTEAFF. The CDR3 nucleotides read TGTGCCAGTCAGGGCAGCGGGAACACTGAAGCTTTCTTT.

This clonotype was detected only once. This chain uses TRBV29-1 with TRBJ1-1; a weak D match, TRBD1 (6 bases). CDR1 is SQVTM and CDR2 is ANQGSEA in the germline V gene. The V end was cut by 1 base, the J end by 5 bases, with 14 bases between. This CDR3 region has 14 residues. CDR3: CSVEGGGANTEAFF. CDR3 DNA: TGCAGCGTTGAAGGCGGGGGCGCGAATACTGAAGCTTTCTTT.

The gene calls are TRBV27 and TRBJ2-6; D unclear. CDR1 is MNHEY and CDR2 is SMNVEV in the germline V gene (reference sequence). The CDR3 totals 14 residues. V lost 0 bases and J lost 2, with 2 bases in between. This CDR3 is CASSLSTGANVLTF. The CDR3 DNA is TGTGCCAGCAGTTTATCCACTGGGGCCAACGTCCTGACTTTC. Complete variable domain (other parts from reference TRBV27 and TRBJ2-6): EAQVTQNPRYLITVTGKKLTVTCSQNMNHEYMSWYRQDPGLGLRQIYYSMNVEVTDKGDVPEGYKVSRKEKRNFPLILESPSPNQTSLYFCASSLSTGANVLTFGAGSRLTVL.

Points on this clonotype: The junction differs from germline at one of its ends, possibly a read error. The rearrangement links TRBV5-6 to TRBJ1-4; D ambiguous. The CDR3 spans 15 residues. Germline V lookup: CDR1 SGHDT, CDR2 YYEEEE. The CDR3 here is CASSLNGRVNEKPFF. The CDR3 DNA follows: TGTGCCAGCAGCTTGAACGGGCGGGTCAATGAAAAACCGTTTTTT. Variable domain in full (rest from reference TRBV5-6 and TRBJ1-4): DAGVTQSPTHLIKTRGQQVTLRCSPKSGHDTVSWYQQALGQGPQFIFQYYEEEERQRGNFPDRFSGHQFPNYSSELNVNALLLGDSALYLCASSLNGRVNEKPFFGSGTQLSVL.

V is TRBV6-2 or TRBV6-3 and J is TRBJ2-6, with D perhaps matching TRBD1 (6 bases). Germline CDR1 MNHEY, CDR2 SVGEGT. V lost 7 bases and J lost 4, with 11 bases in between. The CDR3 consists of 14 residues. CDR3 nucleotide sequence: TGTGCCAGCAACAACAGGGCGGGGGCCAACGTCCTGACTTTC. It translates to CASNNRAGANVLTF.

V and J are TRBV28 and TRBJ1-2; D call uncertain. With 3 bases removed from V and 4 bases from J, the gap between germline ends came to 15 bases. The germline V gene has CDR1 MDHEN and CDR2 SYDVKM. The CDR3 has 15 amino acids. CDR3 DNA: TGTGCCAGCAGTTTTAGCCGGCAGGCGGCCTATGGCTACACCTTC. This sequence encodes CASSFSRQAAYGYTF.

CDR3: CASSPGVVSSYEQYF. The CDR3 DNA is TGTGCCAGCAGTCCGGGCGTCGTCAGCTCCTACGAGCAGTACTTC. The V and J genes are TRBV6-5 and TRBJ2-7; no clear D gene. The CDR3 is 15 amino acids. Germline V CDR1 and CDR2: MNHEY, SVGAGI. V lost 5 bases and J lost 0, with 14 bases in between.

The chain's CDR3 is CASSSASPHEQYF. In nucleotides, the CDR3 is TGTGCCAGCAGTTCGGCATCCCCCCACGAGCAGTACTTC. V and J are TRBV28 and TRBJ2-7, with D hard to call. CDR1 is MDHEN and CDR2 is SYDVKM in the germline V gene. CDR3 size: 13 residues. The germline V and J ends were trimmed by 4 bases and 5 bases, with 12 bases remaining between them.

The J gene is TRBJ2-3, the V gene TRBV6-5, with D possibly TRBD2 on 6 matching bases. The CDR3 loop spans 13 amino acids. V gave up 8 bases and J gave up 2 bases, with 11 bases separating them. The V gene's germline CDR1 is MNHEY and CDR2 SVGAGI. The CDR3 is CASSVADTDTQYF. DNA of the CDR3: TGTGCCAGCTCGGTAGCGGACACAGATACGCAGTATTTT.

This clonotype has just a few counts. This chain links TRBV30 with TRBJ2-3, with 8 bases aligning to TRBD2. CDR3 length: 13 amino acids. Germline values: CDR1 GTSNPN, CDR2 SVGIG (reference sequence). Trimming removed 5 bases from V and 0 bases from J; junction bases left unmatched: 1. Here the CDR3 reads CAWASGSTDTQYF. DNA of the CDR3: TGTGCCTGGGCTAGCGGGAGCACAGATACGCAGTATTTT.

The chain joins TRBV7-2 to TRBJ1-4; unclear D gene. Looked up from germline, CDR1 is SGHTA and CDR2 is FQGNSA. Trimming left V 4 bases short and J 6 bases short, with 18 bases between. The CDR3 length is 16 residues. The CDR3 sequence: CASSYGSIRYDEKLFF. CDR3 coding DNA: TGTGCCAGCAGCTATGGCAGTATTCGGTACGATGAAAAACTGTTTTTT.